These 24 T cell receptor beta chains share one sample of origin, sequenced in a study of cytomegalovirus exposure and HLA in healthy donors. The primer mix had 60 Vbeta and 13 Jbeta primers. The protocol was immunoSEQ multiplex PCR, while the TCRdb copy is restricted to in-frame clones and leaves out a portion. The table has some 130,000 clones, about 80% seen once; the top ten hold 0.85% to 1.3%. The sequenced sample was PBMCs. The source is a human donor in good health.

The J gene is TRBJ1-6, the V gene TRBV5-6; no clear D gene. The ends were cut back, 3 bases at V and 7 bases at J, with 5 bases in the middle. The CDR3 spans 12 residues. Germline V lookup: CDR1 SGHDT, CDR2 YYEEEE. CDR3 loop: CASSYGNSPLHF. CDR3 bases: TGTGCCAGCAGCTACGGGAATTCACCCCTCCACTTT. The variable domain in full, completed from reference TRBV5-6 and TRBJ1-6, reads DAGVTQSPTHLIKTRGQQVTLRCSPKSGHDTVSWYQQALGQGPQFIFQYYEEEERQRGNFPDRFSGHQFPNYSSELNVNALLLGDSALYLCASSYGNSPLHFGNGTRLTVT.

The genes are TRBV2 and TRBJ2-7, with D possibly TRBD2 on 6 matching bases. The CDR3 is 16 amino acids. In germline, CDR1 is SNHLY, CDR2 FYNNEI. V was shortened by 2 bases and J by 0 bases, with 14 bases between the two germline ends. CDR3 bases: TGTGCCAGCAGTGAATTCGGGCGGGGTAGCTCCTACGAGCAGTACTTC. Its protein product is CASSEFGRGSSYEQYF.

V usage is TRBV7-9 and J usage is TRBJ1-1, with D hard to call. The CDR3 loop spans 13 amino acids. The V end lost 1 base, the J end lost 0 bases, and 3 bases lay between the germline ends. Germline CDR1 is SEHNR and CDR2 is FQNEAQ (reference sequence). CDR3 coding DNA: TGTGCCAGCAGCTTAGATATGAACACTGAAGCTTTCTTT. It encodes CASSLDMNTEAFF.

The chain couples TRBV7-8 to TRBJ2-5; the D is unclear. The V end was cut by 4 bases, the J end by 5 bases, with 14 bases between. The CDR3 runs 14 residues. Germline V gene data show CDR1 as SGHVS and CDR2 as FQNEAQ. The chain's CDR3 is CASSSQVVLETQYF. The DNA of the CDR3 is TGTGCCAGCAGCTCGCAGGTAGTCTTGGAGACCCAGTACTTC.

The V call is TRBV4-2, the J call TRBJ1-6, with 10 nucleotides matching TRBD1. The CDR3 is 17 residues long. Germline CDR1 LGHNA, CDR2 YNFKEQ. V shed 4 bases, J shed 6 bases, and the junction held 9 bases outside the gene matches. CDR3 DNA: TGTGCCAGCAGCCGACGGGACAGGGGCTTTTGTAATTCACCCCTCCACTTT. This encodes CASSRRDRGFCNSPLHF.

The gene calls are TRBV6-6 and TRBJ2-7; 8 nucleotides line up with TRBD2. Trimming took 2 bases from V and 2 from J; bases not matched to a gene: 8. Germline values: CDR1 MNHNY, CDR2 SVGAGI (reference sequence). The CDR3 is 16 amino acids. The DNA for the CDR3 is TGTGCCAGCAGTTACCCTAGGGGTAGCGGGGCCTACGAGCAGTACTTC. It yields the protein CASSYPRGSGAYEQYF.

This clone was recorded once. The chain links TRBV7-9 to TRBJ1-1; tentative D call: TRBD1 (6 bases). Looked up from germline, CDR1 is SEHNR and CDR2 is FQNEAQ (reference sequence). V was shortened by 3 bases and J by 2 bases, with 10 bases between the two germline ends. The CDR3 sequence is 14 residues long. CDR3 sequence: CASSLMGTNTEAFF. In nucleotides, the CDR3 is TGTGCCAGCAGCTTGATGGGGACAAACACTGAAGCTTTCTTT.

The CDR3 region is CASSGLSGANVLTF. The CDR3, as DNA: TGTGCCAGCAGCGGCCTCTCTGGGGCCAACGTCCTGACTTTC. The chain has TRBV21-1 and TRBJ2-6; TRBD1 reflects the table's D call only, with no check against the DNA. TRBV21-1 is tagged as a pseudogene. The CDR3 runs 14 residues.

The rearrangement links TRBV6-5 to TRBJ2-7; 8 nucleotides line up with TRBD2. Germline V gene data show CDR1 as MNHEY and CDR2 as SVGAGI. Trimming took 5 bases from V and 0 from J; bases not matched to a gene: 6. The CDR3 sequence is 15 residues long. The CDR3 DNA is TGTGCCAGCAGTCCCCCGGGACTAGTCTCCTACGAGCAGTACTTC. Residues: CASSPPGLVSYEQYF.

This clone was found a few times. The chain combines TRBV4-2 with TRBJ1-5; no definite D call. Trimming shortened V by 1 base and J by 7 bases, and 11 bases separated the two germline ends. Germline V gene sequence: CDR1 LGHNA, CDR2 YNFKEQ. The CDR3 loop spans 14 amino acids. CDR3: CASSQVEGGQPQHF. CDR3 nucleotides: TGTGCCAGCAGCCAAGTGGAGGGAGGACAGCCCCAGCATTTT.

The V gene is TRBV5-6, the J gene TRBJ2-1, with D tentatively TRBD2 (6 bases). The CDR3 runs to 15 residues. Germline values: CDR1 SGHDT, CDR2 YYEEEE. V lost 3 bases, J lost 4 bases, and 14 bases lay in between. The CDR3 DNA sequence: TGTGCCAGCAGCTCCTCGGGGGAGACGTACAATGAGCAGTTCTTC. Encoded protein: CASSSSGETYNEQFF.

V and J are TRBV2 and TRBJ1-6; TRBD1 aligns across 11 bases. CDR3 length: 15 residues. The junction had 3 bases not matched to a gene; V was cut back by 7 bases and J by 4 bases. Germline CDR1 SNHLY, CDR2 FYNNEI. The CDR3 here is CASIGQGAYNSPLHF. The CDR3 region has the DNA TGTGCCAGCATTGGACAGGGGGCTTATAATTCACCCCTCCACTTT.

The CDR3 DNA is TGTGCCATCAGTGAGTCGGGCAGGGGTGGAAACACCATATATTTT. Its protein product is CAISESGRGGNTIYF. The chain is built from TRBV10-3 and TRBJ1-3; tentative D call: TRBD1 (6 bases). Trimming took 0 bases from V and 3 from J, leaving 9 bases between them. The germline V gene has CDR1 ENHRY and CDR2 SYGVKD. The CDR3 has 15 residues.

The chain employs TRBV5-6 and TRBJ2-5, with D hard to call. The closer fit of TRBJ2-7 to the DNA end suggests the J call may be wrong. Per the germline V gene, CDR1 is SGHDT and CDR2 is YYEEEE. The CDR3 covers 14 residues. CDR3 sequence (DNA): TGTGCCAGCAGCTTGGGACAAGCTTCCTACGAGCAGTACTTC. This translates into CASSLGQASYEQYF.

This sequence joins TRBV6-1 and TRBJ2-1; D is ambiguous. CDR1 MNHNS and CDR2 SASEGT come from the germline V gene. This CDR3 spans 16 amino acids. Trimming shortened V by 4 bases and J by 5 bases, and 18 bases separated the two germline ends. In DNA, the CDR3 is TGTGCCAGCAGTGTTGTAGTTGGAGTCAGAAACAATGAGCAGTTCTTC. Amino acids: CASSVVVGVRNNEQFF.

The J gene is TRBJ2-7, the V gene TRBV4-1; TRBD2 agrees at 9 bases. Germline lookup yields CDR1 MGHRA and CDR2 YSYEKL. This CDR3 spans 15 amino acids. V shed 1 base, J shed 1 base, and the junction held 2 bases outside the gene matches. DNA of the CDR3: TGCGCCAGCAGCCAAGTGACTAGCGGATCCTACGAGCAGTACTTC. Protein product: CASSQVTSGSYEQYF.

The rearrangement links TRBV19 to TRBJ1-2; 9 nucleotides match TRBD1. J gave up 1 base and V 5 bases, and 11 bases lay outside the gene matches. The CDR3 is made up of 17 amino acids. CDR1 LNHDA and CDR2 SQIVND come from the germline V gene (reference sequence). CDR3 coding DNA: TGTGCCAGTAGTCAAAGCGGGACAGGGCAATTTAACTATGGCTACACCTTC. Its protein is CASSQSGTGQFNYGYTF.

This clone was observed a single time. This chain uses TRBV7-2 with TRBJ2-7, with D maybe TRBD1 (5 bases). Trimming took off 1 base at V and 1 base at J, with 8 bases between the two ends. The length of the CDR3 is 14 residues. Germline V gene data show CDR1 as SGHTA and CDR2 as FQGNSA. CDR3 sequence: CASSLVTASYEQYF. As DNA, the CDR3 is TGTGCCAGCAGCTTAGTGACAGCGTCCTACGAGCAGTACTTC. The whole variable domain, remainder taken from reference TRBV7-2 and TRBJ2-7, is GAGVSQSPSNKVTEKGKDVELRCDPISGHTALYWYRQSLGQGLEFLIYFQGNSAPDKSGLPSDRFSAERTGGSVSTLTIQRTQQEDSAVYLCASSLVTASYEQYFGPGTRLTVT.

This chain uses TRBV7-6 with TRBJ2-3; the match to TRBD2 covers 7 bases. Germline CDR1 is SGHVS and CDR2 is FNYEAQ. V lost 4 bases, J lost 6 bases, and 13 bases stayed unmatched. The CDR3 length is 16 residues. CDR3: CASSYAGDLGVDTQYF. The CDR3 DNA sequence: TGTGCCAGCAGCTATGCGGGGGACTTGGGTGTGGATACGCAGTATTTT.

V is TRBV2 and J is TRBJ2-7; 10 bases are a match to TRBD1. The junction had 2 bases not matched to a gene; V was cut back by 6 bases and J by 6 bases. The CDR3 spans 12 residues. Per germline, CDR1 SNHLY and CDR2 FYNNEI. The CDR3 sequence is CASRWTGGEQYF. DNA of the CDR3: TGTGCCAGCAGATGGACAGGGGGCGAGCAGTACTTC.

V and J are TRBV7-9 and TRBJ1-1; D gene ambiguous. The V end was cut by 0 bases, the J end by 0 bases, with 8 bases between. Germline V gene lookup returns CDR1 SEHNR and CDR2 FQNEAQ (reference sequence). The length of the CDR3 is 15 residues. The CDR3 DNA reads as TGTGCCAGCAGCTTAGCTGCAGTCATGAACACTGAAGCTTTCTTT. Encoded protein: CASSLAAVMNTEAFF.

The chain joins TRBV13 to TRBJ2-5, with 8 positions matching TRBD1. V was clipped by 5 bases and J by 2 bases; unmatched bases: 7. The CDR3 totals 15 residues. CDR1 is PRHDT, CDR2 FYEKMQ, per germline (reference sequence). The CDR3 region has the DNA TGTGCCAGCAGCGGAGTCCGGGACAGGCAAGAGACCCAGTACTTC. Protein sequence: CASSGVRDRQETQYF. The whole variable domain, remainder taken from reference TRBV13 and TRBJ2-5, is AAGVIQSPRHLIKEKRETATLKCYPIPRHDTVYWYQQGPGQDPQFLISFYEKMQSDKGSIPDRFSAQQFSDYHSELNMSSLELGDSALYFCASSGVRDRQETQYFGPGTRLLVL.

The rearrangement links TRBV5-1 to TRBJ1-6; 7 bases are shared with TRBD1. Germline V gene data show CDR1 as SGHRS and CDR2 as YFSETQ. CDR3 length equals 16 residues. The J segment lost 7 bases and the V segment lost 3 bases, leaving 10 bases of the junction unmatched. CDR3 sequence: CASSWDSPDVNSPLHF. CDR3 nucleotide sequence: TGCGCCAGCAGCTGGGACAGTCCTGATGTAAATTCACCCCTCCACTTT.

CDR3: CASSLDLKGGGTDTQYF. In nucleotides, the CDR3 is TGTGCCAGCAGCTTAGATCTTAAGGGGGGGGGCACAGATACGCAGTATTTT. The chain is built from TRBV11-2 and TRBJ2-3; possibly TRBD2 for D (7 bases). The CDR3 covers 17 residues. Trimming took off 0 bases at V and 1 base at J, with 14 bases between the two ends. Germline values: CDR1 SGHAT, CDR2 FQNNGV. The whole variable domain, remainder taken from reference TRBV11-2 and TRBJ2-3, is EAGVAQSPRYKIIEKRQSVAFWCNPISGHATLYWYQQILGQGPKLLIQFQNNGVVDDSQLPKDRFSAERLKGVDSTLKIQPAKLEDSAVYLCASSLDLKGGGTDTQYFGPGTRLTVL.